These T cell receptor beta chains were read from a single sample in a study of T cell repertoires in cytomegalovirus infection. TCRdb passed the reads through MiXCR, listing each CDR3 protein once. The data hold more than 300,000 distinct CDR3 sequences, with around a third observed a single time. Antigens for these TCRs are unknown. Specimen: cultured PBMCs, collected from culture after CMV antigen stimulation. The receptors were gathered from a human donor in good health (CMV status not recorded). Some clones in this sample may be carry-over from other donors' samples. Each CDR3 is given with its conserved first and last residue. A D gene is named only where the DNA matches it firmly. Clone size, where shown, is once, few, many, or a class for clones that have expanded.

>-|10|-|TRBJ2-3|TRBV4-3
TGCGCCAGCAGGAAAGATACGCAGTATTTT
CASRKDTQYF
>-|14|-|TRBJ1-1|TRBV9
TGTGCCAGCAGCCCCCCGTCCGGACGGACTGGAGCTTTCTTT
CASSPPSGRTGAFF
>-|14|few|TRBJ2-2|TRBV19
TGTGCCAGTAGCCCGGGACTCCACACCGGGGAGCTGTTTTTT
CASSPGLHTGELFF
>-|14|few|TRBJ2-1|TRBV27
TGTGCCAGCAGTTTGCGCGGGCCCTACAATGAGCAGTTCTTC
CASSLRGPYNEQFF
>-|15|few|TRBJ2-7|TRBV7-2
TGTGCCAGCAGCTTACACGGGATCGACTCCTACGAGCAGTACTTC
CASSLHGIDSYEQYF
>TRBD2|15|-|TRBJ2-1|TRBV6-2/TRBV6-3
TGTGCCAGCTTTATTGGACTAGCGGGGCACAATGAGCAGTTCTTC
CASFIGLAGHNEQFF
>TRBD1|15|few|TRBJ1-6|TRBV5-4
TGTGCCAGCAGCCGGGGGACAGGAGGCAATTCACCCCTCCACTTT
CASSRGTGGNSPLHF
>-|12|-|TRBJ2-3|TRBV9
TGTGCCAGCAGCGGCCACACAGATACGCAGTATTTT
CASSGHTDTQYF
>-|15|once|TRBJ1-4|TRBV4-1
TGCGCCAGCAGCTTCTGGGGGCATAATAATGAAAAACTGTTTTTT
CASSFWGHNNEKLFF
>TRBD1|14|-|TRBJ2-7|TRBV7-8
TGTGCCAGCAGCTCATTACAGGGGAACTCCGAGCAGTACTTC
CASSSLQGNSEQYF
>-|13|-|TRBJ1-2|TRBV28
TGTGCCAGCAGTTTGAACAAACATCATGGCTACACCTTC
CASSLNKHHGYTF
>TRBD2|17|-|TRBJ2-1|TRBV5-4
TGTGCCAGCAGCCCGGAAGGGGGACTAGCGGCCTACAATGAGCAGTTCTTC
CASSPEGGLAAYNEQFF
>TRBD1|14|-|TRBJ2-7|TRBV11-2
TGTGCCAGCAGCCCCGGGACAGGGTTCTACGAGCAGTACTTC
CASSPGTGFYEQYF
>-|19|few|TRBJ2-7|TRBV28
TGTGCCAGCAGTCCCCAAGGCGTCGGGCCGGCTAACCCTTCCTACGAGCAGTACTTC
CASSPQGVGPANPSYEQYF
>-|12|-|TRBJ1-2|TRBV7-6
TGTGCCAGCAGCCCCCTCGGAGACGGCTACACCTTC
CASSPLGDGYTF
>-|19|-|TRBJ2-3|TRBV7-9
TGTGCCAGCAGCTCGACGGAGAACAAACATGGGGGCCTCACAGATACGCAGTATTTT
CASSSTENKHGGLTDTQYF
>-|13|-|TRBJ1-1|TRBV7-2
TGTGCCAGCAGCCCAGGCCTGACCCCTGAAGCTTTCTTT
CASSPGLTPEAFF
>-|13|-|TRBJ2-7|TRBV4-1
TGCGCCAGCAGCCAACAGGGGGGCTACGAGCAGTACTTC
CASSQQGGYEQYF
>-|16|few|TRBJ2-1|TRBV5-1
TGCGCCAGCAGCCCTCAACCAACTTTCTCCTACAATGAGCAGTTCTTC
CASSPQPTFSYNEQFF
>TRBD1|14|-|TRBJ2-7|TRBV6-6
TGTGCCAGCAGTTACTGGGACAGGTCCTACGAGCAGTACTTC
CASSYWDRSYEQYF
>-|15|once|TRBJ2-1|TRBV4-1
TGCGCCAGCAGCCAACTGGAGTCTGGCTACAATGAGCAGTTCTTC
CASSQLESGYNEQFF
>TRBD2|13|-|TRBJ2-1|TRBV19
TGTGCCAGCGCGGGACTAGCGTACAATGAGCAGTTCTTC
CASAGLAYNEQFF
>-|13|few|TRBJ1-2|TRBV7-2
TGTGCCGGGTCCCCCTCAGGGCAAATTGGCTACACCTTC
CAGSPSGQIGYTF
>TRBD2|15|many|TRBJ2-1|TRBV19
TGCGCCAGTAGTAGTTCTAGCGGGAATCACAATGAGCAGTTCTTC
CASSSSSGNHNEQFF
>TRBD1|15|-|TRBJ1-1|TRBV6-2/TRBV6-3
TGTGCCAGCAGTACTTACCGACAGGGCGGCACTGAAGCTTTCTTT
CASSTYRQGGTEAFF
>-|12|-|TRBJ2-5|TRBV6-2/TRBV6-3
TGTGCCAGCGGACAGTCCCAAGAGACCCAGTACTTC
CASGQSQETQYF
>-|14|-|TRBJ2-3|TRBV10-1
TGCGCCAGCAGTGAGTCGAGCAGCACAGATACGCAGTATTTT
CASSESSSTDTQYF
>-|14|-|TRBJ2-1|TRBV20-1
TGCAGTGCTAGTCGCGACAGCGTCTACAATGAGCAGTTCTTC
CSASRDSVYNEQFF
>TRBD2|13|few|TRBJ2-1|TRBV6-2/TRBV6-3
TGTGCCAGCAGTTACGAGGGATCCGGGAGGGAGTTCTTC
CASSYEGSGREFF